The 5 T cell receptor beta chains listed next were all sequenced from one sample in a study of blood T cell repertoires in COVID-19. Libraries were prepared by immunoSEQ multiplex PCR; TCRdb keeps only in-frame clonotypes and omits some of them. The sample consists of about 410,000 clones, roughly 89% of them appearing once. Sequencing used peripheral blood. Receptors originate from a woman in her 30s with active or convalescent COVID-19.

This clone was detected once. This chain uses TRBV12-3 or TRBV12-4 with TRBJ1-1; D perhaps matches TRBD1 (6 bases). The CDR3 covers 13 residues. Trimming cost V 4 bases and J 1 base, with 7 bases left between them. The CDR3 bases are TGTGCCAGCAGTTCACAGGGGAACACTGAAGCTTTCTTT. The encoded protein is CASSSQGNTEAFF.

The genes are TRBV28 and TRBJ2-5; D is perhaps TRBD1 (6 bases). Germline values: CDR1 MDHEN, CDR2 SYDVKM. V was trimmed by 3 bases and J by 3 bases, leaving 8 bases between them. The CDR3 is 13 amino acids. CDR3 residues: CASSFRGEETQYF. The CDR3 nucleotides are TGTGCCAGCAGTTTCAGGGGCGAAGAGACCCAGTACTTC.

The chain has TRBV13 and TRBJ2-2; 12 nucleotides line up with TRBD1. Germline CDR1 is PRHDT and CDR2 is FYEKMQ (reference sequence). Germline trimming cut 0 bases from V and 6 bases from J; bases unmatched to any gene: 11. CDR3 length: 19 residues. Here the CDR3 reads CASSLGRSRDRGLSGELFF. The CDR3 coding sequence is TGTGCCAGCAGCTTAGGCCGATCGAGGGACAGGGGGCTATCCGGGGAGCTGTTTTTT.

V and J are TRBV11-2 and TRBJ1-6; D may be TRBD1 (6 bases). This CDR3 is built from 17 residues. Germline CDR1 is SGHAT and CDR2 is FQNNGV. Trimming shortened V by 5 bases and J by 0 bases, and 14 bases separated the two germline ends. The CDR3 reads CASSLGQLSSYNSPLHF. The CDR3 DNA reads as TGTGCCAGCAGCCTCGGACAGTTGAGCTCCTATAATTCACCCCTCCACTTT.

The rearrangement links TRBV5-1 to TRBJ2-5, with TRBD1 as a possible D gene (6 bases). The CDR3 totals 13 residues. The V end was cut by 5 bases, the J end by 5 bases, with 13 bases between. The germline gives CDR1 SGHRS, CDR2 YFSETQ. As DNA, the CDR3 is TGCGCCAGCAGTGGGGGCCGGGCGGAGACCCAGTACTTC. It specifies CASSGGRAETQYF.